This T cell receptor (beta chain) was profiled in a study of blood T cell repertoires in COVID-19. Some clones are missing from TCRdb's copy, which holds only in-frame ones; the method was immunoSEQ multiplex PCR. The repertoire holds some 180,000 clones, with approximately 84% as singletons. The CDR3 has 18 residues. V trimming: 3 bases; J trimming: 0 bases; junction bases outside the gene matches: 11. Germline V gene sequence: CDR1 SGHTA, CDR2 FQGNSA. Sequencing was carried out using peripheral blood. This chain joins TRBV7-2 and TRBJ2-7; the match to TRBD2 covers 10 bases. The TCR comes from a human donor in a cohort sampled during active COVID-19. The CDR3 is CASSFPSSGGFNSYEQYF. The DNA of the CDR3 is TGTGCCAGCAGCTTTCCGTCTAGCGGGGGTTTTAACTCCTACGAGCAGTACTTC. Full variable domain (remainder filled in from reference TRBV7-2 and TRBJ2-7): GAGVSQSPSNKVTEKGKDVELRCDPISGHTALYWYRQSLGQGLEFLIYFQGNSAPDKSGLPSDRFSAERTGGSVSTLTIQRTQQEDSAVYLCASSFPSSGGFNSYEQYFGPGTRLTVT.